The sequence of this T cell receptor beta chain was determined in a study of T-cell reconstitution after alpha-beta-depleted transplantation in children. Study-level results: Some patients owed their high day-60 TCRbeta diversity to surviving recipient T cells and thymic progenitors.

CDR3 length: 15 amino acids. The V gene lost 1 base and the J gene lost 7 bases, with 18 bases spanning the gap. The V gene's germline CDR1 is SGHDT and CDR2 YYEEEE. In this sample, this clonotype turned up a few times. The antigen is unknown. Unique molecular identifiers tagged the TCRbeta library. One entry per CDR3 protein, called by TCRdb with MiXCR from the PCR reads. The repertoire holds approximately 50,000 distinct CDR3 sequences, with around 53% as singletons. Sample: peripheral blood, taken before TCRalphabeta/CD19-depleted stem cell transplant. The chain carries TRBV5-6 and TRBJ2-7; no firm D call. This receptor was taken from a boy under two years old with SCID, due to receive a stem cell transplant. The CDR3 DNA sequence: TGTGCCAGCAGCTTGTTCTTAGAGGTGCGTCGGGAGCAGTACTTC. This encodes CASSLFLEVRREQYF.